Below, one T cell receptor beta chain is given with its context. These data are taken from a study of technical replicates of blood from several donors. Assay used: immunoSEQ multiplex PCR; TCRdb lists only in-frame clones, some missing. The sample lists some 73,000 clones; more than 90% were seen once. The length of the CDR3 is 14 residues. Germline V gene data show CDR1 as SNHLY and CDR2 as FYNNEI. V was cut by 5 bases and J by 2 bases, with 10 bases left in between. Sequenced input: PBMCs. V is TRBV2 and J is TRBJ1-5, with D possibly being TRBD1 (5 bases). The receptor was derived from a human donor in good health. Some clones in this sample may be carry-over from other donors' samples. The CDR3: CASSLREGNQPQHF. The DNA of the CDR3 is TGTGCCAGCAGTCTCAGGGAGGGCAATCAGCCCCAGCATTTT.